Listed below are T cell receptor beta chains from one sample, sequenced in a study of CD8 T cells in ankylosing spondylitis. TCRdb re-called the 5' RACE reads through MiXCR, storing one row per CDR3 protein. The sample consists of approximately 220,000 distinct CDR3 sequences, approximately 10% of them appearing once. The sequenced sample was blood, either unsorted or a sorted T cell fraction (not recorded which). The source of these receptors is a male donor with ankylosing spondylitis or in good health (not recorded which). Both conserved end residues are part of each CDR3. Fields, in order: J gene, V gene, clone size, D gene, CDR3 length, CDR3 protein, CDR3 DNA. A D gene is named only where the DNA matches it firmly. Expanded clones are given a class, and other clones once, few, many or no size at all.

J: TRBJ2-7
V: TRBV20-1
size: few
D: -
length: 12
CDR3: CSARDRISEQYF
DNA: TGCAGTGCTAGAGACAGGATCTCCGAGCAGTACTTC

J: TRBJ2-4
V: TRBV20-1
size: many
D: -
length: 13
CDR3: CSAWTTPVNIQYF
DNA: TGCAGTGCTTGGACTACACCGGTAAACATTCAGTACTTC

J: TRBJ1-4
V: TRBV20-1
size: many
D: TRBD1
length: 14
CDR3: CSARAGTASEKLFF
DNA: TGCAGTGCTAGAGCCGGGACAGCGAGTGAAAAACTGTTTTTT

J: TRBJ2-3
V: TRBV20-1
size: many
D: TRBD2
length: 16
CDR3: CSARDPLAGATDTQYF
DNA: TGCAGTGCTAGAGATCCGCTAGCGGGGGCCACAGATACGCAGTATTTT

J: TRBJ2-5
V: TRBV20-1
size: many
D: -
length: 13
CDR3: CSAGPLLGETQYF
DNA: TGCAGTGCTGGACCGTTGTTGGGAGAGACCCAGTACTTC

J: TRBJ1-1
V: TRBV7-3
size: few
D: TRBD1
length: 16
CDR3: CASSSRWGQGNTEAFF
DNA: TGTGCCAGCAGCTCCCGTTGGGGACAGGGGAACACTGAAGCTTTCTTT

J: TRBJ1-2
V: TRBV4-1
size: -
D: -
length: 16
CDR3: CASSQDHGRRPYGYTF
DNA: TGCGCCAGCAGCCAAGATCACGGGCGGAGACCCTATGGCTACACCTTC

J: TRBJ2-2
V: TRBV3-1
size: many
D: -
length: 17
CDR3: CASSLLGAGANTGELFF
DNA: TGTGCCAGCAGCCTCCTTGGGGCAGGCGCGAACACCGGGGAGCTGTTTTTT

J: TRBJ2-3
V: TRBV20-1
size: many
D: -
length: 12
CDR3: CSVSRPPDTQYF
DNA: TGCAGTGTCAGTAGACCCCCGGATACGCAGTATTTT

J: TRBJ1-5
V: TRBV29-1
size: many
D: -
length: 14
CDR3: CSVIYENSNQPQHF
DNA: TGCAGCGTGATATACGAAAATAGCAATCAGCCCCAGCATTTT

J: TRBJ1-4
V: TRBV5-1
size: many
D: -
length: 14
CDR3: CASATEATNEKLFF
DNA: TGCGCCAGCGCTACGGAAGCAACTAATGAAAAACTGTTTTTT

J: TRBJ2-7
V: TRBV7-2
size: many
D: -
length: 15
CDR3: CASSPPRVASHEQYF
DNA: TGTGCCAGCAGCCCCCCTCGAGTGGCTTCTCACGAGCAGTACTTC

J: TRBJ2-5
V: TRBV20-1
size: -
D: -
length: 13
CDR3: CSAREGNQETQYF
DNA: TGCAGTGCTAGAGAAGGCAACCAAGAGACCCAGTACTTC

J: TRBJ2-7
V: TRBV3-1
size: many
D: TRBD2
length: 16
CDR3: CASSQTLAGVVHEQYF
DNA: TGTGCCAGCAGCCAAACCCTAGCGGGGGTCGTCCACGAGCAGTACTTC

J: TRBJ2-3
V: TRBV7-2
size: -
D: TRBD1
length: 17
CDR3: CASSRQQGEMSTDTQYF
DNA: TGTGCCAGCAGCCGTCAACAGGGGGAGATGAGCACAGATACGCAGTATTTT

J: TRBJ2-5
V: TRBV7-9
size: -
D: -
length: 14
CDR3: CASSLARQQETQYF
DNA: TGTGCCAGCAGCTTAGCACGGCAGCAAGAGACCCAGTACTTC

J: TRBJ1-2
V: TRBV12-3/TRBV12-4
size: -
D: -
length: 14
CDR3: CASSRTPGEYGYPF
DNA: TGTGCCAGCAGTCGGACCCCAGGGGAGTATGGCTACCCCTTC

J: TRBJ2-5
V: TRBV20-1
size: many
D: -
length: 14
CDR3: CSARGQGLRETQYF
DNA: TGCAGTGCTAGGGGGCAGGGGTTGCGAGAGACCCAGTACTTC

J: TRBJ1-5
V: TRBV7-2
size: -
D: -
length: 15
CDR3: CASSLEQYSNQPQHF
DNA: TGTGCCAGCAGCTTAGAACAGTATAGCAATCAGCCCCAGCATTTT

J: TRBJ2-3
V: TRBV24-1
size: few
D: -
length: 13
CDR3: CATGDGDTDTQYF
DNA: TGTGCCACCGGCGACGGAGACACAGATACGCAGTATTTT

J: TRBJ2-7
V: TRBV5-6
size: few
D: -
length: 17
CDR3: CASSPGLFRFATYEQYF
DNA: TGTGCCAGCAGCCCGGGGCTCTTCCGCTTCGCAACCTACGAGCAGTACTTC

J: TRBJ2-1
V: TRBV20-1
size: once
D: -
length: 12
CDR3: CSARVSKNEQFF
DNA: TGCAGTGCTAGAGTTAGTAAGAATGAGCAGTTCTTC

J: TRBJ2-4
V: TRBV5-6
size: few
D: -
length: 17
CDR3: CASSHPTDNIAKNIQYF
DNA: TGTGCCAGCAGCCACCCGACGGACAACATAGCCAAAAACATTCAGTACTTC

J: TRBJ2-3
V: TRBV11-2
size: many
D: -
length: 13
CDR3: CASSLILTDTQYF
DNA: TGTGCCAGCAGCTTAATTTTGACAGATACGCAGTATTTT

J: TRBJ2-2
V: TRBV19
size: many
D: -
length: 16
CDR3: CASSTETEGITGELFF
DNA: TGTGCCAGTAGCACGGAAACCGAGGGAATCACCGGGGAGCTGTTTTTT

J: TRBJ2-1
V: TRBV20-1
size: few
D: -
length: 15
CDR3: CSARGGTGPYNEQFF
DNA: TGCAGTGCTAGGGGGGGGACAGGCCCCTACAATGAGCAGTTCTTC

J: TRBJ2-2
V: TRBV6-5
size: few
D: -
length: 18
CDR3: CASSSLSTGSGNTGELFF
DNA: TGTGCCAGCAGTTCCCTCTCGACAGGCTCCGGCAACACCGGGGAGCTGTTTTTT

J: TRBJ1-3
V: TRBV20-1
size: -
D: -
length: 13
CDR3: CSASQHSGNTIYF
DNA: TGCAGTGCTAGTCAGCACTCTGGAAACACCATATATTTT

J: TRBJ2-1
V: TRBV12-3/TRBV12-4
size: many
D: TRBD2
length: 15
CDR3: CASSLLGTSRNEQFF
DNA: TGTGCCAGCAGTTTACTCGGGACTAGCCGGAATGAGCAGTTCTTC

J: TRBJ1-6
V: TRBV11-3
size: -
D: -
length: 13
CDR3: CASSLDLNSPLHF
DNA: TGTGCCAGCAGCTTAGATCTGAATTCACCCCTCCACTTT

J: TRBJ2-7
V: TRBV25-1
size: -
D: -
length: 13
CDR3: CASGPWVYYEQYF
DNA: TGTGCCAGCGGACCATGGGTCTACTACGAGCAGTACTTC

J: TRBJ2-4
V: TRBV20-1
size: many
D: TRBD1
length: 16
CDR3: CSARDRSDRGKNIQYF
DNA: TGCAGTGCTAGAGATCGCTCGGACAGGGGCAAAAACATTCAGTACTTC

J: TRBJ1-5
V: TRBV6-5
size: many
D: TRBD1
length: 12
CDR3: CASGQGDQPQHF
DNA: TGTGCCAGCGGACAGGGTGACCAGCCCCAGCATTTT

J: TRBJ1-1
V: TRBV30
size: -
D: -
length: 11
CDR3: CAWSFDHRAFF
DNA: TGTGCCTGGAGTTTTGACCATCGGGCTTTCTTT

J: TRBJ2-1
V: TRBV7-2
size: few
D: TRBD2
length: 15
CDR3: CASSFPSGAGDEQFF
DNA: TGTGCCAGCAGCTTTCCGTCTGGGGCGGGGGATGAGCAGTTCTTC

J: TRBJ2-2
V: TRBV7-6
size: -
D: TRBD1
length: 17
CDR3: CASSTPGDRPNTGELFF
DNA: TGTGCCAGCAGCACCCCTGGGGACAGGCCGAACACCGGGGAGCTGTTTTTT

J: TRBJ2-7
V: TRBV29-1
size: many
D: -
length: 12
CDR3: CSVESGAYEQYF
DNA: TGCAGCGTTGAATCAGGGGCCTACGAGCAGTACTTC

J: TRBJ2-1
V: TRBV25-1
size: -
D: -
length: 15
CDR3: CASSDVEGFDNEQFF
DNA: TGTGCCAGCAGTGACGTAGAGGGATTTGATAATGAGCAGTTCTTC

J: TRBJ1-5
V: TRBV19
size: many
D: -
length: 14
CDR3: CASSPDLGNQPQHF
DNA: TGTGCCAGTAGTCCGGACCTTGGCAATCAGCCCCAGCATTTT

J: TRBJ2-3
V: TRBV13
size: -
D: TRBD2
length: 16
CDR3: CASSFLSGGAADTQYF
DNA: TGTGCCAGCAGCTTTCTTAGCGGGGGGGCCGCAGATACGCAGTATTTT

J: TRBJ1-2
V: TRBV6-5
size: many
D: -
length: 13
CDR3: CASSYGQGLGYTF
DNA: TGTGCCAGCAGTTATGGCCAGGGCTTAGGCTACACCTTC

J: TRBJ1-2
V: TRBV9
size: many
D: -
length: 15
CDR3: CASSDPDRKVYGYTF
DNA: TGTGCCAGCAGCGATCCGGATAGGAAAGTCTATGGCTACACCTTC

J: TRBJ1-3
V: TRBV5-1
size: many
D: -
length: 15
CDR3: CASTAQGLSGNTIYF
DNA: TGCGCCAGCACAGCGCAGGGGCTATCAGGAAACACCATATATTTT

J: TRBJ1-5
V: TRBV7-6
size: -
D: TRBD1
length: 16
CDR3: CASSLGGDRRNQPQHF
DNA: TGTGCCAGCAGCTTAGGGGGGGACAGACGCAATCAGCCCCAGCATTTT